These T cell receptor beta chains were read from a single sample in a study of shared clonotypes between healthy human individuals. The table came from immunoSEQ multiplex PCR; TCRdb's copy has only in-frame clones and leaves some out. This sample has under 2,500,000 clones; approximately 94% occur once, and the top ten carry less than 0.15%. The specimen sequenced was naive CD4+ T cells sorted from blood. Receptors originate from a man aged 18 to 29 in good health. Each CDR3 is given with its conserved first and last residue. D genes are given only for firm matches. Part of the rows lack a size; the others show once, few, many or a class for expanded clones.

TRBJ1-4 - TRBV30 - CATAAQATNEKLFF TGTGCCACCGCCGCTCAAGCAACTAATGAAAAACTGTTTTTT
TRBJ1-1 TRBD1 TRBV5-1 - CASRYYGQGLNTEAFF TGCGCCAGCAGATACTACGGACAGGGCTTGAACACTGAAGCTTTCTTT
TRBJ2-2 - TRBV18 - CASSPGGDTGELFF TGTGCCAGCTCACCAGGGGGCGACACCGGGGAGCTGTTTTTT
TRBJ1-2 - TRBV6-6 - CASSSTSLLRGYGYTF TGTGCCAGCAGTTCTACCTCCTTACTGCGGGGCTATGGCTACACCTTC
TRBJ2-7 TRBD2 TRBV5-1 - CASRGTSGSAYEQYF TGCGCCAGCAGGGGGACTAGCGGGAGTGCCTACGAGCAGTACTTC
TRBJ2-7 - TRBV25-1 - CASSEYYGSYEQYF TGTGCCAGCAGTGAATATTATGGGTCCTACGAGCAGTACTTC
TRBJ1-2 - TRBV30 - CAWSVQGIGYGYTF TGTGCCTGGAGTGTCCAGGGGATAGGGTATGGCTACACCTTC
TRBJ2-6 - TRBV5-6 - CASSLVTTSAGANVLTF TGTGCCAGCAGCTTGGTGACAACATCCGCTGGGGCCAACGTCCTGACTTTC
TRBJ1-1 - TRBV7-2 once CASSFSGTTEAFF TGTGCCAGCAGTTTTTCAGGGACCACTGAAGCTTTCTTT
TRBJ2-3 TRBD2 TRBV30 - CAWRSGGRPAGTQYF TGTGCCTGGAGGTCGGGGGGGCGCCCAGCTGGTACGCAGTATTTT
TRBJ2-1 - TRBV4-1 - CASSQGAVPYNEQFF TGCGCCAGCAGCCAAGGGGCGGTACCCTACAATGAGCAGTTCTTC
TRBJ1-2 - TRBV7-2 - CASSLVGTAYGYTF TGTGCCAGCAGCTTAGTTGGTACCGCCTATGGCTACACCTTC